This TCR beta chain is drawn from a study of T cells in Graves' hyperthyroidism and ophthalmopathy. CDR3 length equals 13 residues. The germline CDR1 and CDR2 sequences are DFQATT and SNEGSKA (reference sequence). Trimming took 6 bases from V and 1 from J; bases not matched to a gene: 5. RNA transcripts yielded amplified TCR beta CDR3 regions. A first-round RT-PCR of the TCR CDR3 used the HTBI primer set. One entry per CDR3 protein results from TCRdb running MiXCR on the multiplex PCR reads. The sample includes a few hundred thousand distinct CDR3 sequences, about 16% of them seen just once. In its sample, this clonotype was seen many times.

This TCR was sampled from a woman aged 25-40 years with Graves' ophthalmopathy. This chain connects TRBV20-1 to TRBJ1-1, with 7 bases matching TRBD1. Sequencing input: blood. The DNA of the CDR3 is TGCAGTGCCTCTGACAGGGCGAACACTGAAGCTTTCTTT. Its translation is CSASDRANTEAFF.